The 28 T cell receptor beta chains reported below all come from one sample, sequenced in a study of T-cell memory formation after mild COVID-19 (TCRdb year 2021). The receptor library was made with 5' RACE. Instrument used: Illumina NovaSeq 6000. TCRdb took the public reads, trimmed them with fastp at Q25, ran MiXCR for clone calling and kept in-frame beta chains. Entries that share a CDR3 protein sequence are merged under the most common genes and DNA. In this sample the table shows under 200,000 distinct CDR3 sequences, 11% of which occur a single time. The ten largest clones take up roughly 3.8% of the sample. Sequencing input: PBMCs or a T cell subset sorted from them (not recorded which). Receptors were obtained from a man aged 18 to 29 who had mild COVID-19 (a few samples of this study predate the infection). The sample titles of this study are shuffled in the database, so cell type and time point are left out; the donor was told from shared clones.

In its sample, this clonotype was seen many times. Here the CDR3 DNA reads TGTGCCACCAGTGACCCAAAGCTGTATGAGGCCGGGGAGCTGTTTTTT. Encoded protein: CATSDPKLYEAGELFF. The chain combines TRBV24-1 with TRBJ2-2; D is undetermined. Per the germline V gene, CDR1 is KGHDR and CDR2 is SFDVKD. This CDR3 is built from 16 residues. V lost 4 bases and J 6 bases, leaving 17 bases between the germline ends.

The chain carries TRBV15 and TRBJ2-1; 10 bases are a match to TRBD2. V was pared by 0 bases and J by 0 bases, with 14 bases of the junction left unmatched. From germline, CDR1 is LNHNV and CDR2 YYDKDF (reference sequence). The CDR3 covers 21 residues. The CDR3 nucleotides read TGTGCCACCAGCAGAGATCAGGCCCTAGCGGGGGAGTTAAGCTCCTACAATGAGCAGTTCTTC. Translated, it gives CATSRDQALAGELSSYNEQFF.

This clonotype has a count of ten or more. The CDR3 loop is CASSLTPGLAGVPGQQYF. The CDR3 coding sequence is TGTGCCAGCAGCTTAACGCCTGGACTAGCGGGCGTCCCAGGGCAGCAGTACTTC. This chain uses TRBV7-2 with TRBJ2-7, with TRBD2 identical over 11 bases. The V and J ends lost 2 bases and 8 bases, in that order; junction bases with no gene match: 17. From germline, CDR1 is SGHTA and CDR2 FQGNSA. The CDR3 is made up of 18 amino acids.

The chain is built from TRBV4-2 and TRBJ1-2, with D hard to call. This CDR3 region has 14 residues. Germline CDR1 is LGHNA and CDR2 is YNFKEQ. Trimming stripped 1 base from V and 4 bases from J, with 10 bases between. The CDR3 protein is CASSQGGLTYGYTF. CDR3 coding DNA: TGTGCCAGCAGCCAAGGAGGCCTTACCTATGGCTACACCTTC.

This clonotype was found a few times. This chain connects TRBV9 to TRBJ1-6; D not certain. The CDR3 is 14 amino acids. V lost 1 base and J lost 7, with 9 bases in between. Germline V gives CDR1 SGDLS, CDR2 YYNGEE. The CDR3 loop is CASSVRTANSPLHF. CDR3 in DNA: TGTGCCAGCAGCGTAAGGACGGCAAATTCACCCCTCCACTTT.

This clonotype was observed many times. J is TRBJ2-5 and V is TRBV5-1, with TRBD1 matching 12 bases. The germline V gene has CDR1 SGHRS and CDR2 YFSETQ. J gave up 6 bases and V 1 base, and 4 bases lay outside the gene matches. The CDR3 is 15 amino acids. The CDR3 loop reads CASSLRDRGRQTQYF. The CDR3 DNA reads as TGCGCCAGCAGCTTGAGGGACAGGGGGCGGCAGACCCAGTACTTC.

This clonotype appeared many times. The V call is TRBV5-6, the J call TRBJ2-7; 7 bases align to TRBD1. V dropped 4 bases and J dropped 9; count of bases not matched to a gene: 7. This CDR3 spans 12 amino acids. Germline CDR1 and CDR2: SGHDT and YYEEEE. The CDR3 sequence: CASSLTGDGQYV. CDR3 nucleotides: TGTGCCAGCAGCCTAACAGGGGATGGGCAGTACGTC.

The chain carries TRBV12-3 or TRBV12-4 and TRBJ2-5; a possible D gene is TRBD2 (6 bases). Trimming removed 4 bases from V and 5 bases from J, with 20 bases in between. CDR3 size: 16 residues. CDR3 in DNA: TGTGCCAGCAGTTCTACAGGAGGGTCCGGCGGGGAGACCCAGTACTTC. Translated: CASSSTGGSGGETQYF.

This clonotype was found a few times. The chain carries TRBV6-5 and TRBJ1-2; D remains ambiguous. Germline values: CDR1 MNHEY, CDR2 SVGAGI. The CDR3 runs to 15 residues. Trimming shortened V by 0 bases and J by 5 bases, and 13 bases separated the two germline ends. The CDR3, as DNA: TGTGCCAGCAGTTACTCGGGTCAGATAATTTATGGCTACACCTTC. It encodes CASSYSGQIIYGYTF.

The genes are TRBV7-3 and TRBJ2-3, with TRBD2 identical over 9 bases. V was clipped by 2 bases and J by 8 bases; unmatched bases: 17. The germline CDR1 and CDR2 sequences are SGHTA and FQGTGA. CDR3 length: 18 amino acids. This CDR3 is CASSLVGLSSGVQGTQYF. In nucleotides, the CDR3 is TGTGCCAGCAGCTTAGTGGGGCTGTCTAGCGGGGTCCAAGGTACGCAGTATTTT.

This clonotype turned up a few times. This sequence joins TRBV5-1 and TRBJ2-7; possible D gene TRBD1, 5 bases. In germline, CDR1 is SGHRS, CDR2 YFSETQ. This CDR3 is 12 amino acids long. Trimming cost V 0 bases and J 5 bases, with 6 bases left between them. The CDR3 here is CASSLEGDEQYF. The CDR3 region has the DNA TGCGCCAGCAGCTTGGAAGGGGACGAGCAGTACTTC.

This clonotype showed up just a few times. The genes are TRBV24-1 and TRBJ2-3, with D possibly being TRBD1 (6 bases). The CDR3 has 15 residues. V gave up 7 bases and J gave up 2 bases, with 15 bases separating them. CDR1 is KGHDR and CDR2 is SFDVKD in the germline V gene. The DNA of the CDR3 is TGTGCCACCAGCGGGCGAAGGGGGTACACAGATACGCAGTATTTT. Translating gives CATSGRRGYTDTQYF.

The rearrangement joins TRBV4-3 to TRBJ2-1; D is uncertain. This CDR3 comprises 13 residues. The germline V gene has CDR1 LGHNA and CDR2 YSLEER. Trimming shortened V by 3 bases and J by 6 bases, and 9 bases separated the two germline ends. The CDR3 region has the DNA TGCGCCAGCAGCCACCCAGGTAGCAATGAGCAGTTCTTC. The encoded protein is CASSHPGSNEQFF.

This clonotype was counted between two and nine times. The chain uses TRBV6-6 and TRBJ1-1; a possible D gene is TRBD1 (5 bases). The V and J ends lost 6 bases and 0 bases respectively, with 14 bases between them. Germline V gene lookup returns CDR1 MNHNY and CDR2 SVGAGI (reference sequence). The CDR3 length is 15 residues. The CDR3 here is CASRGGLRMNTEAFF. For the CDR3, the DNA is TGTGCCAGCAGGGGGGGTCTTCGGATGAACACTGAAGCTTTCTTT.

This clonotype has a handful of counts. The chain uses TRBV4-3 and TRBJ2-7; D possibly corresponds to TRBD2 (6 bases). This CDR3 is built from 16 residues. Trimming took off 3 bases at V and 2 bases at J, with 17 bases between the two ends. CDR1 is LGHNA, CDR2 YSLEER, per germline. For the CDR3, the DNA is TGCGCCAGCAGCCACGCTTCTAGCGCTAAGCCCTACGAGCAGTACGTC. It specifies CASSHASSAKPYEQYV.

This sequence joins TRBV3-1 and TRBJ2-2; possibly TRBD1 for D (5 bases). CDR3 length equals 17 residues. Trimming stripped 2 bases from V and 1 base from J, with 14 bases between. Looked up from germline, CDR1 is LGHDT and CDR2 is YNNKEL (reference sequence). The CDR3 DNA sequence: TGTGCCAGCAGCCAAAGGCGGCAGGACAAGAACACCGGGGAGCTGTTTTTT. It codes for CASSQRRQDKNTGELFF.

This clonotype has only a few counts. The chain carries TRBV9 and TRBJ1-3; D uncertain. There are 14 residues in the CDR3. Per the germline V gene, CDR1 is SGDLS and CDR2 is YYNGEE. The V gene lost 7 bases and the J gene lost 0 bases, with 11 bases spanning the gap. CDR3 residues: CASSPPHSGNTIYF. In nucleotides, the CDR3 is TGTGCCAGCTCCCCCCCGCACTCTGGAAACACCATATATTTT.

Within the sample, this clonotype is medium-sized. This chain joins TRBV29-1 and TRBJ2-1; tentatively, D is TRBD2 (5 bases). There are 17 residues in the CDR3. With 1 base removed from V and 7 bases from J, the gap between germline ends came to 23 bases. In germline, CDR1 is SQVTM, CDR2 ANQGSEA. In DNA form, the CDR3 reads TGCAGCGTTGAAGGTCGTTCGGGATTGGGGTTTGGAAATGAGCAGTTCTTC. Residues: CSVEGRSGLGFGNEQFF.

The sample holds a few counts of this clonotype. For the CDR3, the DNA is TGTGCCAGCAGTCGCGGCGGAGGGGCTACAGATACGCAGTATTTT. Amino acid sequence: CASSRGGGATDTQYF. This chain uses TRBV5-5 with TRBJ2-3; D may be TRBD2 (6 bases). The CDR3 runs 15 residues. V was shortened by 5 bases and J by 3 bases, with 16 bases between the two germline ends. Germline V lookup: CDR1 SGHKS, CDR2 YYEKEE (reference sequence).

This clonotype was seen a handful of times. The chain combines TRBV27 with TRBJ1-5; D not resolved. Per the germline V gene, CDR1 is MNHEY and CDR2 is SMNVEV (reference sequence). The CDR3 is 13 residues long. The ends were cut back, 5 bases at V and 3 bases at J, with 8 bases in the middle. The CDR3 sequence is CASSLYFNQPQHF. The CDR3 DNA reads TGTGCCAGCAGTCTGTACTTCAATCAGCCCCAGCATTTT.

This clonotype was detected a few times. The V and J genes are TRBV4-3 and TRBJ2-3, with 7 bases fitting TRBD2. This CDR3 is built from 16 residues. Germline V gene lookup returns CDR1 LGHNA and CDR2 YSLEER. The V segment lost 1 base and the J segment 0 bases; nucleotides outside the gene matches: 4. The CDR3 loop is CASSQALASSTDTQYF. The CDR3 DNA is TGCGCCAGCAGCCAAGCACTAGCGTCTAGCACAGATACGCAGTATTTT.

The genes are TRBV29-1 and TRBJ2-5; D tentatively fits TRBD1 or TRBD2 (5 bases each). V shed 6 bases and J shed 5 bases, with 13 bases lying between them. The length of the CDR3 is 12 residues. CDR1 and CDR2 from the germline V gene are SQVTM and ANQGSEA. The DNA of the CDR3 is TGCAGCGTGAGAGGGGCTTGGGAGACCCAGTACTTC. This gives the protein CSVRGAWETQYF.

The gene calls are TRBV18 and TRBJ1-6, with no clear D. Germline-derived CDR1 and CDR2 are KGHSH and LQKENI. The CDR3 totals 14 residues. V dropped 3 bases and J dropped 3 bases, with 6 bases sitting between them. The CDR3 bases are TGTGCCAGCTCACCCGGAGACTATAATTCACCCCTCCACTTT. Its translation is CASSPGDYNSPLHF.

This clonotype was detected many times. V and J are TRBV7-6 and TRBJ2-7, with D perhaps TRBD2 (5 bases). The CDR3 has 15 residues. Trimming took 1 base from V and 2 from J, leaving 12 bases between them. Germline values: CDR1 SGHVS, CDR2 FNYEAQ. In DNA, the CDR3 is TGTGCCAGCAGCTTAGACGAGGGAGCAACCTACGAGCAGTACTTC. Translation: CASSLDEGATYEQYF.

J is TRBJ2-1 and V is TRBV3-2; the D segment call TRBD1 is taken from the table without a DNA check. TRBV3-2 is given as a pseudogene. The CDR3 loop spans 13 amino acids. The CDR3 spells CASSGRGRGEQFF. CDR3 nucleotides: TGTGCCAGCAGCGGCAGGGGGCGAGGTGAGCAGTTCTTC.

On this clonotype itself: The junction differs from germline at one of its ends, possibly a read error. CDR3 amino acids: CASSLVGPYNEQLF. The CDR3 coding sequence is TGTGCCAGCAGCTTAGTAGGGCCCTACAATGAGCAGTTATTC. V usage is TRBV7-2 and J usage is TRBJ2-1, with unresolved D. Germline V gene sequence: CDR1 SGHTA, CDR2 FQGNSA. The CDR3 is 14 amino acids.

This chain joins TRBV20-1 and TRBJ1-6; D remains ambiguous. The CDR3 is 15 residues long. Trimming left V 3 bases short and J 4 bases short, with 13 bases between. The V gene's germline CDR1 is DFQATT and CDR2 SNEGSKA (reference sequence). The CDR3 sequence: CSARGQLQYNSPLHF. CDR3 DNA: TGCAGTGCTAGGGGCCAACTACAGTATAATTCACCCCTCCACTTT.

The CDR3 DNA follows: TGTGCCAGCCATGCGGGGGTACACGAGCAGTACTTC. This sequence encodes CASHAGVHEQYF. The chain is built from TRBV6-5 and TRBJ2-7, with 7 nucleotides matching TRBD2. J was trimmed by 5 bases and V by 8 bases; bases with no gene match: 6. The CDR3 runs to 12 residues. CDR1 MNHEY and CDR2 SVGAGI come from the germline V gene.